Presented here are 23 T cell receptor beta chains from one specimen sequenced in a study of T cell repertoires in cytomegalovirus infection (dated by TCRdb to between 2018 and 2020). Sequencing instrument: Illumina HiSeq 1500. In TCRdb, the public reads were trimmed at Q25 with fastp and aligned with MiXCR, with productive beta chains retained. Each CDR3 protein gets just one entry, which takes the most common genes and DNA from the rows behind it. This sample has fewer than 65,000 distinct CDR3 sequences in its table, and 20% to 25% of those were observed once. The ten largest clones capture approximately 26% of the sample. The antigens these receptors bind are not known. The treatment or condition label corresponds to: in vitro stimulation with specific CMV peptide epitopes to enrich CMV-specific T cells. The specimen was CD8+ T cells from cultured PBMCs, collected from culture after CMV antigen stimulation. These receptors were collected from a human donor in good health (CMV status not recorded). Some clones in this sample may be carry-over from other donors' samples.

The chain uses TRBV27 and TRBJ1-5; TRBD1 might be the D (6 bases). The V gene's germline CDR1 is MNHEY and CDR2 SMNVEV (reference sequence). CDR3 length: 13 residues. Trimming took off 3 bases at V and 7 bases at J, with 10 bases between the two ends. The DNA of the CDR3 is TGTGCCAGCAGTTTCGGGGGGCGCCAGCCCCAGCATTTT. This codes for CASSFGGRQPQHF.

The chain has TRBV4-1 and TRBJ2-7; D perhaps matches TRBD2 (6 bases). Germline CDR1 reads MGHRA; CDR2 reads YSYEKL. Trimming stripped 5 bases from V and 4 bases from J, with 12 bases between. The CDR3 totals 13 residues. The CDR3 loop reads CASSVRGFYEQYF. DNA of the CDR3: TGCGCCAGCAGCGTTCGGGGGTTTTACGAGCAGTACTTC.

The chain combines TRBV11-1 with TRBJ2-5; TRBD2 agrees at 8 bases. V lost 5 bases and J lost 4; bases outside the gene matches: 15. The CDR3 runs to 17 residues. Germline loops: CDR1 SGHAT, CDR2 FQDESV (reference sequence). Here the CDR3 reads CASSPHPNGRAPETQYF. The CDR3 DNA is TGTGCCAGCAGCCCCCACCCCAACGGGAGGGCCCCAGAGACCCAGTACTTC.

This clonotype was found a few times. V usage is TRBV24-1 and J usage is TRBJ2-3; no reliable D call. Germline CDR1 KGHDR, CDR2 SFDVKD. V lost 4 bases to trimming and J lost 6 bases, with 16 bases between them. The CDR3 length is 15 residues. The CDR3 region has the DNA TGTGCCACCAGTGAGAGAAAACTATCTCCGGATACGCAGTATTTT. This encodes CATSERKLSPDTQYF.

The rearrangement uses TRBV30 and TRBJ2-7; D ambiguous. CDR3 length equals 14 residues. The V gene lost 4 bases and the J gene lost 2 bases, with 15 bases spanning the gap. Germline CDR1 GTSNPN, CDR2 SVGIG (reference sequence). CDR3 residues: CAWTSSANPYEQYF. The CDR3 nucleotides are TGTGCCTGGACTTCCTCGGCAAACCCCTACGAGCAGTACTTC.

This clonotype was seen a handful of times. The J gene is TRBJ2-7, the V gene TRBV7-6; 8 bases are a match to TRBD1. This CDR3 has 14 residues. V lost 5 bases to trimming and J lost 0 bases; unmatched junction nucleotides: 3. Germline V gene data show CDR1 as SGHVS and CDR2 as FNYEAQ. The CDR3 region has the DNA TGTGCCAGCAGCCGGGACAGGTCCTCCTACGAGCAGTACTTC. Its protein is CASSRDRSSYEQYF.

By proportion, this clonotype is medium-sized (0.01 to 0.1%). The rearrangement uses TRBV20-1 and TRBJ2-7; TRBD1 agrees at 7 bases. Germline assignment: CDR1 DFQATT and CDR2 SNEGSKA (reference sequence). The V gene end was trimmed by 6 bases and the J gene end by 0 bases; junction bases not matched to a gene: 5. The CDR3 has 13 amino acids. The CDR3 sequence is CSARTGSSYEQYF. The CDR3 DNA sequence: TGCAGTGCCCGGACAGGCAGCTCCTACGAGCAGTACTTC.

This chain joins TRBV7-9 and TRBJ2-7, with 8 positions matching TRBD2. Germline assignment: CDR1 SEHNR and CDR2 FQNEAQ (reference sequence). V gave up 5 bases and J gave up 9 bases; unmatched junction bases: 9. This CDR3 has 13 residues. The CDR3, as DNA: TGTGCCAGCAGCCGGGACATCCGGGAGGGGCAGTACTTC. Its protein product is CASSRDIREGQYF.

This clonotype was observed a handful of times. The V and J genes are TRBV28 and TRBJ1-1; D unresolved. The V and J ends lost 7 bases and 6 bases respectively, with 12 bases between them. CDR3 length: 12 amino acids. Germline V CDR1 and CDR2: MDHEN, SYDVKM. CDR3 residues: CASNSADPEAFF. CDR3 in DNA: TGTGCCAGCAATTCGGCTGACCCTGAAGCTTTCTTT.

The rearrangement links TRBV2 to TRBJ1-3; 8 bases are a match to TRBD1. J was trimmed by 2 bases and V by 6 bases; bases with no gene match: 9. From germline, CDR1 is SNHLY and CDR2 FYNNEI. The CDR3 is made up of 16 amino acids. CDR3 region: CASRDLQGETGNTIYF. CDR3 bases: TGTGCCAGCAGAGATCTACAGGGGGAGACTGGAAACACCATATATTTT. Variable domain in full (rest from reference TRBV2 and TRBJ1-3): EPEVTQTPSHQVTQMGQEVILRCVPISNHLYFYWYRQILGQKVEFLVSFYNNEISEKSEIFDDQFSVERPDGSNFTLKIRSTKLEDSAMYFCASRDLQGETGNTIYFGEGSWLTVV.

The rearrangement uses TRBV27 and TRBJ2-7; D is uncertain. V gave up 3 bases and J gave up 3 bases, with 9 bases separating them. The germline gives CDR1 MNHEY, CDR2 SMNVEV (reference sequence). The CDR3 consists of 13 residues. CDR3 sequence reads: CASSLARYYEQYF. The CDR3 DNA reads TGTGCCAGCAGTTTGGCCAGATACTACGAGCAGTACTTC.

The chain employs TRBV7-8 and TRBJ1-5; 7 nucleotides agree with TRBD1. The CDR3 consists of 16 residues. Germline-derived CDR1 and CDR2 are SGHVS and FQNEAQ. Trimming removed 2 bases from V and 1 base from J; junction bases left unmatched: 5. The DNA for the CDR3 is TGTGCCAGCAGCTTATTAGGGGGCACAAGCAATCAGCCCCAGCATTTT. Protein: CASSLLGGTSNQPQHF. Together with reference TRBV7-8 and TRBJ1-5, the CDR3 gives the full variable domain: GAGVSQSPRYKVAKRGQDVALRCDPISGHVSLFWYQQALGQGPEFLTYFQNEAQLDKSGLPSDRFFAERPEGSVSTLKIQRTQQEDSAVYLCASSLLGGTSNQPQHFGDGTRLSIL.

This clonotype was detected a few times. V is TRBV7-9 and J is TRBJ2-7; the D is unclear. The CDR3 has 14 amino acids. The ends were cut back, 4 bases at V and 0 bases at J, with 10 bases in the middle. Per germline, CDR1 SEHNR and CDR2 FQNEAQ (reference sequence). CDR3 DNA sequence: TGTGCCAGCAGCTCAGACTTATCCTCCTACGAGCAGTACTTC. Its translation: CASSSDLSSYEQYF. The entire variable domain, with the rest obtained from reference TRBV7-9 and TRBJ2-7, is as follows: DTGVSQNPRHKITKRGQNVTFRCDPISEHNRLYWYRQTLGQGPEFLTYFQNEAQLEKSRLLSDRFSAERPKGSFSTLEIQRTEQGDSAMYLCASSSDLSSYEQYFGPGTRLTVT.

This sequence joins TRBV7-2 and TRBJ2-7; 8 bases align to TRBD1. CDR3 length: 16 residues. Germline lookup yields CDR1 SGHTA and CDR2 FQGNSA. V gave up 5 bases and J gave up 3 bases; unmatched junction bases: 12. The CDR3, as DNA: TGTGCCAGCAGCACTGGCCGAAGGACAGGGAGCTACGAGCAGTACTTC. Translating gives CASSTGRRTGSYEQYF. The full variable domain, rest sourced from reference TRBV7-2 and TRBJ2-7, is GAGVSQSPSNKVTEKGKDVELRCDPISGHTALYWYRQSLGQGLEFLIYFQGNSAPDKSGLPSDRFSAERTGGSVSTLTIQRTQQEDSAVYLCASSTGRRTGSYEQYFGPGTRLTVT.

J is TRBJ1-1 and V is TRBV20-1; TRBD1 might be the D (5 bases). V lost 0 bases, J lost 3 bases, and 8 bases lay in between. This CDR3 spans 13 amino acids. Per the germline V gene, CDR1 is DFQATT and CDR2 is SNEGSKA (reference sequence). DNA of the CDR3: TGCAGTGCTAGAGAGGTGGGGGACACTGAAGCTTTCTTT. It is translated as CSAREVGDTEAFF.

This clonotype came up many times. The chain carries TRBV10-3 and TRBJ1-1; 7 bases align to TRBD1. Germline values: CDR1 ENHRY, CDR2 SYGVKD. The junction had 18 bases not matched to a gene; V was cut back by 10 bases and J by 7 bases. This CDR3 has 15 residues. CDR3 amino acids: CATGDRSNLPGEAFF. The DNA of the CDR3 is TGTGCCACGGGGGACAGATCCAATCTACCCGGTGAAGCTTTCTTT.

The CDR3, as DNA: TGTGCCAGCAGCACCCGGGACAGGGGGCGGGAAGATACGCAGTATTTT. It specifies CASSTRDRGREDTQYF. The V gene is TRBV7-9, the J gene TRBJ2-3, with 12 bases fitting TRBD1. The germline gives CDR1 SEHNR, CDR2 FQNEAQ (reference sequence). The CDR3 length is 16 residues. Trimming at V came to 5 bases and at J to 5 bases, leaving 8 bases not matched to a gene.

This clonotype occurred a few times. A single base separates this from a much larger clone, so it may be a read error. J is TRBJ2-1 and V is TRBV19, with D hard to call. CDR3 size: 12 residues. Germline CDR1 is LNHDA and CDR2 is SQIVND (reference sequence). In nucleotides, the CDR3 is TGTACCACCGCGGCACCCTACAATGAGCAGTTCTTC. Protein: CTTAAPYNEQFF.

This sequence joins TRBV7-8 and TRBJ2-1; 13 bases match TRBD2. After removal of 4 bases from V and 6 bases from J, the junction contained 9 bases not matched to a gene. CDR1 is SGHVS and CDR2 is FQNEAQ in the germline V gene. The CDR3 has 17 amino acids. CDR3 protein: CASSWGLAGREGNEQFF. Written as DNA, the CDR3 is TGTGCCAGCAGCTGGGGACTAGCGGGAAGGGAGGGCAATGAGCAGTTCTTC.

This clonotype was observed at least ten times. V and J are TRBV7-8 and TRBJ1-1, with 8 bases identical to TRBD1. The ends lost 4 bases at V and 5 bases at J; junction bases unmatched: 9. Germline loops: CDR1 SGHVS, CDR2 FQNEAQ. The CDR3 is made up of 15 amino acids. CDR3 nucleotide sequence: TGTGCCAGCAGCTACCGACAGGGGAGAGGTACTGAAGCTTTCTTT. This gives the protein CASSYRQGRGTEAFF.

This clonotype showed up just a few times. V usage is TRBV7-6 and J usage is TRBJ1-5; 9 bases fit TRBD1. From germline, CDR1 is SGHVS and CDR2 FNYEAQ. Unmatched junction bases numbered 5, after V lost 5 bases and J lost 0 bases. The CDR3 has 16 residues. The chain's CDR3 is CASSPGQGYSNQPQHF. The DNA of the CDR3 is TGTGCCAGCAGCCCAGGACAGGGGTATAGCAATCAGCCCCAGCATTTT.

The V gene is TRBV28, the J gene TRBJ2-7, with unresolved D. The germline gives CDR1 MDHEN, CDR2 SYDVKM. Trimming shortened V by 5 bases and J by 7 bases, and 18 bases separated the two germline ends. The CDR3 length is 14 residues. CDR3 sequence reads: CASSPPVQVLEQYF. CDR3 DNA: TGTGCCAGCAGTCCCCCGGTTCAGGTCTTGGAGCAGTACTTC.

The chain uses TRBV7-6 and TRBJ2-7; 8 bases align to TRBD2. Trimming removed 7 bases from V and 3 bases from J; junction bases left unmatched: 5. This CDR3 spans 13 amino acids. Germline V CDR1 and CDR2: SGHVS, FNYEAQ. CDR3 region: CASTGAGGYEQYF. In DNA, the CDR3 is TGTGCCAGCACCGGTGCGGGGGGCTACGAGCAGTACTTC. The full variable domain, completed using reference TRBV7-6 and TRBJ2-7, is GAGVSQSPRYKVTKRGQDVALRCDPISGHVSLYWYRQALGQGPEFLTYFNYEAQQDKSGLPNDRFSAERPEGSISTLTIQRTEQRDSAMYRCASTGAGGYEQYFGPGTRLTVT.